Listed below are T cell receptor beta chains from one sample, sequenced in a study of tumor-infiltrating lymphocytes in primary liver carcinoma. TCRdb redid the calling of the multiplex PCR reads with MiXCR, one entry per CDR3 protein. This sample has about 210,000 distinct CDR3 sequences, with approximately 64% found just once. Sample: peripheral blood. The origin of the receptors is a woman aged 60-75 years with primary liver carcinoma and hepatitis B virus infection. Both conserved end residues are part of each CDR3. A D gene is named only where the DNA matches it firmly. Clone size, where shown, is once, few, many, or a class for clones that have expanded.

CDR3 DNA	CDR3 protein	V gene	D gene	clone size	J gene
TGTGCCAGCAGCTTGGCCGGGCTTCGGGCCAATGAGCAGTTCTTC	CASSLAGLRANEQFF	TRBV5-4	-	few	TRBJ2-1
TGTGCTAGCACAGACAGGGTCTTAGGTTCACTCCTCCACTTT	CASTDRVLGSLLHF	TRBV6-6	TRBD1	-	TRBJ1-6
TGTGCCAGCAGTGAAGCGACCCCCCGAGGCCTGGCCGGGGGTGAAGCTTTCTTT	CASSEATPRGLAGGEAFF	TRBV6-1	-	-	TRBJ1-1
TGTACCAGCAGCTTAAGCGGGGTGGAGACTGAGCAGTTCTTC	CTSSLSGVETEQFF	TRBV11-3	TRBD2	-	TRBJ2-1
TGCAGCGCCCCGGACAAGGGGGGTACAGATACGCAGTATTTT	CSAPDKGGTDTQYF	TRBV29-1	-	once	TRBJ2-3
TGTGCCAGCAGCTTGACAGGGTCAAAAGAGACCCAGTACTTC	CASSLTGSKETQYF	TRBV7-9	TRBD1	-	TRBJ2-5
TGTGCCAGCAGTTTACCGTTCCTCCCGGGCCCCAAGCGTACTGAAGCTTTCTTT	CASSLPFLPGPKRTEAFF	TRBV28	-	many	TRBJ1-1
TGTGCCAGCAGCTTAGGAGCACAGGGAGCCTACGAGCAGCACTTC	CASSLGAQGAYEQHF	TRBV11-3	-	-	TRBJ2-7
TGCGCCAGCAGCCCTGGTGGCACGACAGGATCACCCCTCCACTTT	CASSPGGTTGSPLHF	TRBV5-1	-	-	TRBJ1-6
TGTGTCAGCAGCCAAACTGCGATTAGAAATTCACCCCTCCACTTT	CVSSQTAIRNSPLHF	TRBV4-2	-	-	TRBJ1-6
TGTGCCAGCAGTTTTTCGGGCGGGAGGGCTTACGAGCAGTACTTC	CASSFSGGRAYEQYF	TRBV28	TRBD2	-	TRBJ2-7
TGTGTCAGCAGTTGGGCAGAACGGGATGAGCAGTTCTTC	CVSSWAERDEQFF	TRBV11-2	-	-	TRBJ2-1
TGTGCCAGCAGTTTAGACACTTTCTCTGGGGCCAACGTCCTGACTTTC	CASSLDTFSGANVLTF	TRBV12-3/TRBV12-4	-	many	TRBJ2-6
TGTGCCAGCAGCATCACAGGGGAAGTTTTCTTT	CASSITGEVFF	TRBV12-3/TRBV12-4	TRBD1	-	TRBJ1-1
TGTGCTAGTGGTACCCGACAGGGCCGGCAAGGCTACACCTTC	CASGTRQGRQGYTF	TRBV12-5	TRBD1	-	TRBJ1-2
TGCGCCAGCAGCCAAGATAGGGGGACTAGCGGATACAATGAGCAGTTCTTC	CASSQDRGTSGYNEQFF	TRBV4-1	TRBD2	many	TRBJ2-1
TGTGCCAGCAGTTTATCGAGGGAGGACCAAGAGACCCAGTACTTC	CASSLSREDQETQYF	TRBV28	-	few	TRBJ2-5
TGTGCTAGCAGCGTCAGGCGGGCTAATGAAAAACTGTTTTTT	CASSVRRANEKLFF	TRBV11-3	-	-	TRBJ1-4
TGTGTCGGCAGCTGGGGTGTCAAAAACATTCAATACTTC	CVGSWGVKNIQYF	TRBV11-2	-	-	TRBJ2-4
TGCAGCGCGAACGAGACTAGCGTCGGCAGTGAGCAGTACTTC	CSANETSVGSEQYF	TRBV29-1	TRBD2	-	TRBJ2-7